This T cell receptor (beta chain) was sequenced during a study of PD-1 blockade in classical Hodgkin lymphoma. Broader study findings: Patients who initiated nivolumab within 1 year of ASCT were excluded. The baseline diversity of complete responders showed similarity to that of newly diagnosed patients.

All the patients suffered relapse after autologous stem cell transplantation, and brentuximab vedotin exposure differed. With regard to this clone: Antigen unknown.

Germline values: CDR1 GTSNPN, CDR2 SVGIG (reference sequence). Unmatched junction bases numbered 6, after V lost 8 bases and J lost 4 bases. The CDR3 is 12 residues long. Sequencing used immunoSEQ multiplex PCR; TCRdb keeps in-frame clones, though not all of them. The sample lists roughly 34,000 clones, approximately 82% occurring once. The source of this sequence is a human donor with classical Hodgkin lymphoma. This rearrangement joins TRBV30 to TRBJ2-3; 7 bases are shared with TRBD1. The starting material was peripheral blood mononuclear cells (PBMCs), obtained before the second cycle of nivolumab. The CDR3 coding sequence is TGTGCCACTTCAGGGGGTTCAGATACGCAGTATTTT. This translates into CATSGGSDTQYF.